The 11 T cell receptor beta chains listed next were all sequenced from one sample in a study of Ad26.COV2.S vaccination and SARS-CoV-2 variants. Noted treatment: approximately 18 received Ad26.COV2.S at low or high dose, single or two shots; 5 received placebo; per-sample allocation not given. Samples analyzed were those drawn on day 63 after the first vaccine or placebo injection. Assay used: immunoSEQ multiplex PCR; TCRdb lists only in-frame clones, some missing. This sample has 350,000 to 400,000 clones; approximately 89% occur once, and the top ten carry around 2%. This material consisted of peripheral blood, taken in a trial of Ad26.COV2.S vaccine versus placebo. These receptors all come from a person aged 18-60 years who received the Ad26.COV2.S COVID-19 vaccine or a placebo.

This sequence joins TRBV28 and TRBJ2-7; D possibly uses TRBD1 or TRBD2 (5 bases each). Germline loops: CDR1 MDHEN, CDR2 SYDVKM. The germline V and J ends were trimmed by 4 bases and 6 bases, with 25 bases remaining between them. The CDR3 totals 17 residues. The CDR3 sequence: CASSSGEWVGGVGEQYF. The CDR3 nucleotides are TGTGCCAGCAGTTCTGGGGAGTGGGTTGGGGGAGTTGGCGAGCAGTACTTC.

The rearrangement links TRBV4-1 to TRBJ2-3, with 8 bases that match TRBD2. V lost 1 base, J lost 5 bases, and 8 bases stayed unmatched. The CDR3 length is 16 residues. Germline values: CDR1 MGHRA, CDR2 YSYEKL. The CDR3 region has the DNA TGCGCCAGCAGCCAAGGGACTAGCAACCCCGGAGATACGCAGTATTTT. Protein sequence: CASSQGTSNPGDTQYF.

Remarks on this clone: The junction departs from the called germline gene at one end, perhaps through a read error. V usage is TRBV7-7 and J usage is TRBJ2-3, with D perhaps TRBD1 (5 bases). CDR1 is SSHAT and CDR2 is FNYEAQ in the germline V gene (reference sequence). CDR3 length: 15 residues. The CDR3 nucleotides read TGTGCTAGCAGCACCTCGACAGACCCCACAGATACGCAGTATTTT. Translating it yields CASSTSTDPTDTQYF.

The V and J genes are TRBV27 and TRBJ1-1; D is unclear. CDR3 length equals 16 residues. V lost 5 bases, J lost 6 bases, and 22 bases lay in between. The germline V gene encodes CDR1 MNHEY and CDR2 SMNVEV (reference sequence). The CDR3 sequence is CASSPQAAGISAEAFF. DNA for the CDR3: TGTGCCAGCAGTCCCCAGGCAGCGGGCATAAGCGCTGAAGCTTTCTTT.

This rearrangement joins TRBV4-1 to TRBJ2-6; 7 positions match TRBD1. CDR3 size: 18 residues. Germline V gene sequence: CDR1 MGHRA, CDR2 YSYEKL. Trimming cost V 5 bases and J 2 bases; bases outside gene matches: 12. CDR3 amino acids: CASSWTGQVLAGANVLTF. The CDR3 nucleotides are TGCGCCAGCAGCTGGACCGGACAGGTGCTGGCTGGGGCCAACGTCCTGACTTTC.

This chain connects TRBV30 to TRBJ2-3; 11 bases agree with TRBD2. Germline V gene lookup returns CDR1 GTSNPN and CDR2 SVGIG (reference sequence). This CDR3 comprises 14 residues. The V and J ends lost 4 bases and 5 bases, in that order; junction bases with no gene match: 5. CDR3 loop: CAWTLGLAGDTQYF. Written as DNA, the CDR3 is TGTGCCTGGACTCTCGGACTAGCGGGAGATACGCAGTATTTT.

The chain has TRBV6-6 and TRBJ2-1; D not resolved. CDR3 size: 11 residues. With 8 bases removed from V and 6 bases from J, the gap between germline ends came to 8 bases. Germline CDR1 is MNHNY and CDR2 is SVGAGI (reference sequence). CDR3 sequence (DNA): TGTGCCAGCGCCACCGGCAATGAGCAGTTCTTC. Translation gives CASATGNEQFF.

This rearrangement joins TRBV5-1 to TRBJ2-1; TRBD2 matches 13 bases. Trimming took 4 bases from V and 0 from J; bases not matched to a gene: 7. Germline V CDR1 and CDR2: SGHRS, YFSETQ. CDR3 length: 18 residues. The CDR3 loop reads CASSPGLAGDYSYNEQFF. CDR3 bases: TGCGCCAGCAGCCCCGGACTAGCGGGAGACTACTCCTACAATGAGCAGTTCTTC.

V is TRBV7-9 and J is TRBJ1-1; D gene uncertain. V was pared by 4 bases and J by 7 bases, with 16 bases between. This CDR3 comprises 14 residues. Looked up from germline, CDR1 is SEHNR and CDR2 is FQNEAQ (reference sequence). The CDR3 region has the DNA TGTGCCAGCAGCTACCTCTATGGACCCATTGAAGCTTTCTTT. This gives the protein CASSYLYGPIEAFF.

The genes are TRBV10-2 and TRBJ2-7, with 10 bases matching TRBD1. Germline lookup yields CDR1 WSHSY and CDR2 SAAADI. V lost 9 bases to trimming and J lost 0 bases; unmatched junction nucleotides: 2. The CDR3 runs 13 residues. The CDR3 region is CASRTGGSYEQYF. Written as DNA, the CDR3 is TGCGCCAGTAGGACAGGGGGCTCCTACGAGCAGTACTTC.

This clone was found once. The V and J genes are TRBV7-3 and TRBJ2-1; 9 bases are shared with TRBD1. J gave up 6 bases and V 3 bases, and 6 bases lay outside the gene matches. The CDR3 runs 15 residues. Germline values: CDR1 SGHTA, CDR2 FQGTGA. The CDR3 DNA reads TGTGCCAGCAGCTTCGACAGGGGGACCTTCAATGAGCAGTTCTTC. As protein: CASSFDRGTFNEQFF. Full variable domain (outside the CDR3, taken from reference TRBV7-3 and TRBJ2-1): GAGVSQTPSNKVTEKGKYVELRCDPISGHTALYWYRQSLGQGPEFLIYFQGTGAADDSGLPNDRFFAVRPEGSVSTLKIQRTERGDSAVYLCASSFDRGTFNEQFFGPGTRLTVL.